The present T cell receptor beta chain was sequenced within a study of identical twins. Study results and limitations: Those out-of-frame alpha sequences shared by twins showed an excess of low generation probability.

TCRdb reprocessed the 5' RACE reads via MiXCR and lists one record per CDR3 protein. Of over 200,000 distinct CDR3 sequences listed, about 10% are singletons. The sample holds many counts of this clonotype. The antigen is undetermined. Germline-derived CDR1 and CDR2 are SGHDN and FVKESK. The CDR3 extends over 17 amino acids. Trimming shortened V by 0 bases and J by 0 bases, and 13 bases separated the two germline ends. The chain is built from TRBV14 and TRBJ2-3; D perhaps matches TRBD2 (5 bases). Sample: memory T cells sorted from blood. The source is a man aged 45-60 years in good health. CDR3 in amino acids: CASSQDRRGPSTDTQYF. In DNA form, the CDR3 reads TGTGCCAGCAGCCAAGATCGTCGGGGTCCTAGCACAGATACGCAGTATTTT.